A single sample gave rise to the 10 T cell receptor beta chains below, sequenced in a study of CD8 T cells in ankylosing spondylitis. Antigens for these TCRs are unknown. Study-wide findings and caveats: It appeared that ankylosing spondylitis blood was characterized by a TCR beta motif of seven or eight highly homologous variants.

Each CDR3 protein is one row after TCRdb ran MiXCR on the 5' RACE reads. In the table there are more than 600,000 distinct CDR3 sequences, roughly 19% of which are singletons. The specimen sequenced was blood, either unsorted or a sorted T cell fraction (not recorded which). The source of these receptors is a male donor with ankylosing spondylitis.

This clonotype was seen ten or more times. The chain combines TRBV25-1 with TRBJ1-3; TRBD1 agrees at 8 bases. The germline gives CDR1 MGHDK, CDR2 SYGVNS. The length of the CDR3 is 16 residues. V gave up 4 bases and J gave up 2 bases; unmatched junction bases: 7. The CDR3 is CASSGSQGATGNTIYF. The DNA for the CDR3 is TGTGCCAGCAGTGGTTCTCAGGGGGCTACTGGAAACACCATATATTTT. Full variable domain (missing parts from reference TRBV25-1 and TRBJ1-3): EADIYQTPRYLVIGTGKKITLECSQTMGHDKMYWYQQDPGMELHLIHYSYGVNSTEKGDLSSESTVSRIRTEHFPLTLESARPSHTSQYLCASSGSQGATGNTIYFGEGSWLTVV.

The rearrangement uses TRBV5-1 and TRBJ1-6; perhaps TRBD1 as D (6 bases). The germline gives CDR1 SGHRS, CDR2 YFSETQ. CDR3 size: 13 residues. V was clipped by 6 bases and J by 6 bases, with 10 bases between them. The CDR3 bases are TGCGCCAGCACAGAGGACAGTAATTCACCCCTCCACTTT. Translation: CASTEDSNSPLHF.

This rearrangement joins TRBV7-2 to TRBJ1-1; possibly TRBD1 for D (5 bases). V was pared by 1 base and J by 11 bases, with 11 bases between. Germline CDR1 SGHTA, CDR2 FQGNSA. This CDR3 has 12 residues. The CDR3 loop reads CASSLVGPHAFF. The DNA for the CDR3 is TGTGCCAGCAGCTTAGTGGGGCCGCACGCTTTCTTT.

Many counts were recorded for this clonotype. The gene calls are TRBV20-1 and TRBJ2-1; 9 bases fit TRBD1. Per the germline V gene, CDR1 is DFQATT and CDR2 is SNEGSKA (reference sequence). CDR3 size: 18 residues. J gave up 0 bases and V 4 bases, and 13 bases lay outside the gene matches. The DNA for the CDR3 is TGCAGTGCTACCTCGACGACGGGACAGGGAAGCTCCTACAATGAGCAGTTCTTC. Translating it yields CSATSTTGQGSSYNEQFF.

This clonotype was seen at least ten times. This chain joins TRBV12-3 or TRBV12-4 and TRBJ2-2, with 7 positions matching TRBD2. V was clipped by 7 bases and J by 3 bases; unmatched bases: 8. The CDR3 is 15 residues long. CDR3 amino acids: CASTPRLADTGELFF. The CDR3 coding sequence is TGTGCCAGCACCCCCCGCCTAGCGGACACCGGGGAGCTGTTTTTT.

The rearrangement uses TRBV7-3 and TRBJ2-2; TRBD2 aligns across 7 bases. Germline trimming cut 8 bases from V and 3 bases from J; bases unmatched to any gene: 6. Germline V gene sequence: CDR1 SGHTA, CDR2 FQGTGA. This CDR3 spans 14 amino acids. The CDR3 region is CASGLGGYTGELFF. The CDR3 DNA reads as TGTGCCAGCGGGCTGGGGGGGTACACCGGGGAGCTGTTTTTT.

The chain recombines TRBV6-1 with TRBJ1-2; 9 nucleotides line up with TRBD1. V dropped 6 bases and J dropped 7; count of bases not matched to a gene: 9. Germline CDR1 is MNHNS and CDR2 is SASEGT. This CDR3 has 14 residues. The CDR3 reads CASSPGTGLRGYTF. The DNA of the CDR3 is TGTGCCAGCAGCCCGGGGACAGGGCTCCGTGGCTACACCTTC.

The chain recombines TRBV6-1 with TRBJ2-2; D is ambiguous. The CDR3 spans 11 residues. Germline assignment: CDR1 MNHNS and CDR2 SASEGT. Between the trimmed V and J ends, which lost 1 base and 7 bases, there was a span of 1 base. CDR3 DNA sequence: TGTGCCAGCAGTGAAGTCGGGGAGCTGTTTTTT. Translation gives CASSEVGELFF.

This clonotype came up many times. This chain's CDR3 is CASSFGQGRYEQYF. The CDR3 DNA reads as TGCGCCAGCAGCTTCGGACAGGGGCGCTACGAGCAGTACTTC. The chain combines TRBV5-1 with TRBJ2-7; 9 nucleotides align to TRBD1. Germline CDR1 reads SGHRS; CDR2 reads YFSETQ. CDR3 length equals 14 residues. V trimming: 2 bases; J trimming: 3 bases; junction bases outside the gene matches: 3.

V usage is TRBV5-1 and J usage is TRBJ1-1, with a tentative D call TRBD1 (5 bases). The CDR3 sequence is 17 residues long. CDR1 and CDR2 from the germline V gene are SGHRS and YFSETQ. With 4 bases removed from V and 1 base from J, the gap between germline ends came to 20 bases. The CDR3 reads CASSPGAPGRGNTEAFF. DNA of the CDR3: TGCGCCAGCAGCCCCGGGGCTCCGGGACGGGGGAACACTGAAGCTTTCTTT.